The entry below gives a single T cell receptor beta chain sequence along with its context. What it binds is unknown. As TCR cDNA was made by 5'RACE template switching, a universal primer site and UMIs were added. TCRdb analysed the 5' RACE reads with MiXCR anew, one entry per CDR3 protein. Counted here are 90,000 to 130,000 distinct CDR3 sequences, 8.4% occurring once; the ten biggest clones make up roughly 23%. CDR1 is LNHNV and CDR2 is YYDKDF in the germline V gene (reference sequence). CDR3 length: 14 amino acids. The V end lost 2 bases, the J end lost 5 bases, and 12 bases lay between the germline ends. This record belongs to a study of T cells after yellow fever vaccination. The study's findings and limits: Post-booster samples contained most primary-vaccination clones (around 95% CD4, less than 90% CD8).

The chain recombines TRBV15 with TRBJ1-1, with a weak D call TRBD1 (5 bases). This specimen was CD8+ T cells sorted from PBMCs, taken 45 days after the yellow fever booster vaccination. The receptor's source is a young man who received the YFV17D yellow fever vaccine. The CDR3 DNA follows: TGTGCCACCAGCAGACGGGCCGGGGGAACTGAAGCTTTCTTT. Its translation: CATSRRAGGTEAFF.